This TCR beta chain was observed in a study of control samples from healthy donors and cancer patients (dated by TCRdb to 2019 to 2021). CDR1 is given as SGHVS and CDR2 as FQNEAQ, both from the germline V gene. The germline ends are 8 bases apart after V is trimmed by 1 base and J by 1 base. Reading from cysteine to phenylalanine, the CDR3 counts 14 amino acids. The sequence is cut down to CDR3 DNA, 42 bases in frame from base 1. With regard to this clone: Its antigen is unknown. Per-base quality was not reported, and no clone a single base away is much larger than it.

Receptors were amplified or captured by the immunoSEQ multiplex PCR assay. In its TCRdb copy, this immuneACCESS table keeps in-frame sequences only and misses some clones. Where compared with another copy, unresolved V genes explain less than half of these, and the others have no known cause. The sample table contains 95,000 to 150,000 clones; only one count was recorded for roughly nine tenths of them. The top ten clonotypes cover about 40% of the sample. This receptor was identified in a man in his forties or fifties in good health. Rearrangement joined TRBV7-8 to TRBJ2-7; the D gene identity is not certain. Source material: blood. The base sequence is TGTGCCAGCAGCTTAGGAGGCCGGTCCTACGAGCAGTACTTC. It translates to CASSLGGRSYEQYF.